This T cell receptor beta chain was sequenced in a study of graft-versus-host responses after intestinal transplantation (dated by TCRdb to 2020 to 2023). Regarding the complete study: The transplants that recipients received were multivisceral, liver-intestinal, or isolated intestinal. To identify alloreactive clones, pre-transplant mixed lymphocyte reaction products were sequenced and compared with unstimulated pre-transplant donor and recipient T cells. Donor T cell macrochimerism was defined as a peak of at least 4% donor T cells among recipient peripheral blood mononuclear cells. Every recipient was given anti-thymocyte globulin induction, followed by approximately 3 years of maintenance tacrolimus and steroids. After intestinal transplantation, graft-versus-host and host-versus-graft alloreactive T cell clones in the graft, circulation and bone marrow were tracked using bulk TCR-beta CDR3 sequencing. Instead of going to the commercial service, samples from a few later patients were sequenced in-house on an Illumina MiSeq and processed with MiXCR. Of the 20 to 25 intestinal transplant recipients enrolled in the cohort, one of whom was a retransplant, a few patients without pretransplant specimens were excluded.

The CDR3 runs 14 residues from the cysteine to the phenylalanine. The only DNA kept is the CDR3, 42 bases in frame from the first base. CDR1 GTSNPN and CDR2 SVGIG were looked up in the germline V gene (reference sequence). For this chain, trimming is 3 bases at the V end and 4 bases at the J end, and the number of junction bases without a gene match is 7. The time point label, read with the paper, signifies: cells obtained before transplantation from donor or recipient. Mixed lymphocyte reactions plated around 200,000 CFSE-labeled pre-transplant responders with around 200,000 irradiated violet-dye-labeled stimulators and were cultured for more than five days. After the mixed lymphocyte reaction, proliferating CD3+CD4+CFSE-low and CD3+CD8+CFSE-low responder cells were FACS-sorted on a BD Influx sorter. This clone was seen only once. No much larger clone exists at a distance of one base, and base qualities are not known.

The method was the immunoSEQ multiplex PCR assay. For most patients, genomic DNA was isolated with the Qiagen DNeasy Blood and Tissue Kit and shipped frozen to Adaptive Biotechnologies for TCR sequencing. Adaptive Biotechnologies carried out high-throughput TCR-beta CDR3 sequencing of genomic DNA for most patients. Per the original workflow: TCR sequencing data were retrieved from Adaptive's ImmunoSEQ software for roughly 17 patients, whereas a few other patients were processed with MiXCR and VDJtools. To correct CD4 versus CD8 sorting errors, sequences present in both subsets at a frequency ratio below 5:1 were removed. CDR3 nucleotide sequences shared by donor and recipient were removed because the origin of these sequences could not be assigned. To count as alloreactive, a clone needed at least 2-fold expansion over unstimulated cells and a minimum CFSE-low frequency of 0.002% (template counts) or 0.001% (read counts). Clones were considered mappable if detected in sequenced pre-transplant spleen, lymph node, or MLR CFSE-low populations of the donor or recipient. The cumulative frequency of alloreactive clones was calculated as a percentage of all sequences, weighted by copy number. TCRdb's version of the immuneACCESS table is confined to in-frame rearrangements and falls short of the full clone set. An unresolved V gene accounts for under half of the shortfall where checked; the remainder is of unknown origin. V, J and clone size are those of that table, while D and trimming were read from the DNA. This sample is represented by approximately 21,000 clones; 55% to 65% of them were singletons. The ten largest account for under 1.2% of the sample.

General findings and caveats noted by the study authors: In the allografts of patients with donor T cell macrochimerism, GvH to HvG T cell clonal ratios were high. Conclusions were limited by the relatively low number and heterogeneity of intestinal transplant patients. GvH clones were detected in recipient bone marrow, and some of these GvH clones were observed earlier in ileal mucosa or blood, consistent with an intestinal mucosal origin. Early after transplant, peak levels of circulating GvH clones were found to be associated with declines in HvG clones.

Recombination joined TRBV30 with TRBJ1-2; 8 junctional bases match TRBD1. The clonotype was recovered from a human patient who received an intestinal transplant. Material: alloreactive CD4+ T cells from a mixed lymphocyte reaction culture, obtained before intestinal transplant. Reading the label with the study, this specimen's cell subset or site is: CFSE-low proliferating T cells sorted from roughly 6-day pre-transplant mixed lymphocyte reaction (GvH or HvG direction). The bases read TGTGCCTGGAGGTCCAGGGGGCGATTCTATGGCTACACCTTC. Its coded protein is CAWRSRGRFYGYTF.